This T cell receptor beta chain was sequenced for a study of Graves' ophthalmopathy and Graves' hyperthyroidism. V shed 4 bases and J 8 bases; nucleotides not matched to a gene: 10. The CDR3 has 15 amino acids. Germline assignment: CDR1 SGHRS and CDR2 YFSETQ. The authors diagnosed from clinical symptoms, serum thyroxine, TRAb, thyroid ultrasound and orbital computed tomography. RNA transcripts provided the template for amplifying TCR beta CDR3 regions. Investigators did first-round RT-PCR with HTBI primers, then second-round multiplex PCR. TCRdb ran MiXCR on the multiplex PCR reads and lists one entry per CDR3 protein. The data contain some 1.1 million distinct CDR3 sequences, 36% of them seen just once; the ten biggest clones take up approximately 10%.

The chain employs TRBV5-1 and TRBJ1-4; 8 bases map to TRBD1. Sequencing was carried out using peripheral blood or thyroid tissue (not recorded which). The receptor was isolated from an adult man with Graves' hyperthyroidism. The CDR3 region has the DNA TGCGCCAGCAGCCCGACAGGGGCTGCTGGGGAAAAACTGTTTTTT. Residues: CASSPTGAAGEKLFF. Full variable domain (remainder filled in from reference TRBV5-1 and TRBJ1-4): KAGVTQTPRYLIKTRGQQVTLSCSPISGHRSVSWYQQTPGQGLQFLFEYFSETQRNKGNFPGRFSGRQFSNSRSEMNVSTLELGDSALYLCASSPTGAAGEKLFFGSGTQLSVL.